This TCR beta chain was sequenced in a study of CD8 T cells in ankylosing spondylitis. Study outcomes and limitations: Made up of eight highly homologous variants, a TCR beta motif appeared characteristic of ankylosing spondylitis blood.

In TCRdb, the 5' RACE reads were re-called with MiXCR into one record per CDR3 protein. The sample has 390,000 or so distinct CDR3 sequences; around 24% are singletons. About this clonotype itself: Its specificity is unknown.

The CDR3 sequence is 18 residues long. Trimming at V came to 1 base and at J to 5 bases, leaving 16 bases not matched to a gene. Germline CDR1 DFQATT, CDR2 SNEGSKA (reference sequence). Sequenced sample: blood, either unsorted or a sorted T cell fraction (not recorded which). The receptor's source is a male donor with ankylosing spondylitis. The chain links TRBV20-1 to TRBJ2-1; TRBD2 matches at 8 bases. The CDR3 reads CSARAPAGGPVGHNEQFF. The CDR3, as DNA: TGCAGTGCTAGAGCGCCCGCGGGGGGCCCGGTAGGACACAATGAGCAGTTCTTC.